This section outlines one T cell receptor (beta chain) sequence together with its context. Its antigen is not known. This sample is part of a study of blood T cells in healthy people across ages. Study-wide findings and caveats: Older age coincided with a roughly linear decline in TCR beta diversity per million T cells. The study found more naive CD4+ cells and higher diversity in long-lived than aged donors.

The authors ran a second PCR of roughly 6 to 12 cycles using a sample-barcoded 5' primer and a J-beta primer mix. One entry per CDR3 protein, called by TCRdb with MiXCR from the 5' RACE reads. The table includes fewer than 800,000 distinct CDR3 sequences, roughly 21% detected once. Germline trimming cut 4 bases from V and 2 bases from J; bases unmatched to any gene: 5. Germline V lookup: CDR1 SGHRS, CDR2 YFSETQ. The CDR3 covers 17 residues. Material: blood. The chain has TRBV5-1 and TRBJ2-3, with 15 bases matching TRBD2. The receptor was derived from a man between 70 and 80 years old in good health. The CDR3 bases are TGCGCCAGCAGCCCCGGACTAGCGGGAGGGGTCACAGATACGCAGTATTTT. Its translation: CASSPGLAGGVTDTQYF.